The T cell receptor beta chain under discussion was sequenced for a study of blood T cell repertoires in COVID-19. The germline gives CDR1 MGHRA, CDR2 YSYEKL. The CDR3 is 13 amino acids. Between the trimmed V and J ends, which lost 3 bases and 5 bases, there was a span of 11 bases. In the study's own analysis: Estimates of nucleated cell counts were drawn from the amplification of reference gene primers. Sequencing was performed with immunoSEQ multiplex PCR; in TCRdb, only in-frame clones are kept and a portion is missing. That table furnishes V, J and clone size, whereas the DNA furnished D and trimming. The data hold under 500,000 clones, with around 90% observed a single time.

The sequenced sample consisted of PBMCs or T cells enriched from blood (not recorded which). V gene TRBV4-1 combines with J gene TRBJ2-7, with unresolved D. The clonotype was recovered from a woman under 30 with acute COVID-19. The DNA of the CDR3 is TGCGCCAGCAGCCAGACCCTTCGGGACGAGCAGTACTTC. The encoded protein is CASSQTLRDEQYF.